This T cell receptor beta chain was captured in a study of graft-versus-host responses after intestinal transplantation. This clone was recorded only once. The antigen is not known. Assay used: immunoSEQ multiplex PCR; TCRdb lists only in-frame clones, some missing. Among approximately 88,000 clones listed, over 90% were seen once. The trim removed 7 bases at V and 3 bases at J, leaving 9 bases unmatched. From germline, CDR1 is LNHDA and CDR2 SQIVND (reference sequence). The CDR3 is 15 amino acids. Study conclusions and caveats: The recipient marrow held GvH clones, and some of them showed up first in ileum or blood.

The sequence came from a human donor who was the organ donor for an intestinal transplant. The source material was unstimulated CD4+ T cells sorted from spleen or lymph node cells, sampled before transplant. The chain recombines TRBV19 with TRBJ2-3, with TRBD2 matching over 8 bases. The CDR3 loop is CASTDGGAGTDTQYF. DNA for the CDR3: TGTGCCAGTACCGACGGGGGGGCAGGGACAGATACGCAGTATTTT. The whole variable domain, remainder taken from reference TRBV19 and TRBJ2-3, is DGGITQSPKYLFRKEGQNVTLSCEQNLNHDAMYWYRQDPGQGLRLIYYSQIVNDFQKGDIAEGYSVSREKKESFPLTVTSAQKNPTAFYLCASTDGGAGTDTQYFGPGTRLTVL.